Sequencing of this T cell receptor (beta chain) was carried out in a study of blood T cell repertoires in COVID-19. V gave up 3 bases and J gave up 6 bases; unmatched junction bases: 4. This CDR3 contains 14 residues. Germline V gene data show CDR1 as SGHAT and CDR2 as FQNNGV. The assay was immunoSEQ multiplex PCR, and TCRdb's table has in-frame clones only and misses some. Found here are about half a million clones, roughly nine tenths of them singletons; the top ten hold roughly 0.84%. The chain uses TRBV11-2 and TRBJ2-1, with 8 positions matching TRBD1. The TCR was taken from a man between 18 and 29 years old with COVID-19, enrolled during active disease. Source material: peripheral blood. In nucleotides, the CDR3 is TGTGCCAGCAGCTTCGGGACAGGCAGCAATGAGCAGTTCTTC. It specifies CASSFGTGSNEQFF.